Given below is one T cell receptor (beta chain) in context. Its antigen is as yet unknown. The data were obtained in a study of radiotherapy plus CTLA-4 blockade in lung cancer. Study at large: Around 19% of enrolled patients responded objectively, and more than 25% had disease control.

Whole-study results and caveats: After treatment with radiotherapy plus ipilimumab, TCR clones that came from the tumor expanded in blood. Alongside interferon-beta, early blood T cell clone dynamics were reportedly the best predictor of response.

Focal radiation with ipilimumab CTLA-4 blockade was given to patients with chemo-refractory metastatic non-small-cell lung cancer. The CDR3 is 15 residues long. Germline CDR1 SGHNT, CDR2 YYREEE (reference sequence). Deletions cut 2 bases from V and 2 bases from J, with 13 bases between. Here immunoSEQ multiplex PCR was the method, and the copy in TCRdb shows in-frame clones only, minus some. The repertoire includes tens of thousands of clones, roughly four fifths of them detected once, and around 10% sits in the top ten. The chain couples TRBV5-4 to TRBJ1-1, with D unresolved. The source is a human donor with non-small cell lung cancer who had stable disease on radiotherapy plus ipilimumab. The sample here was peripheral blood, taken from a patient treated with radiotherapy plus ipilimumab. This CDR3 reads CASSLRAGSNTEAFF. CDR3 nucleotides: TGTGCCAGCAGCTTACGGGCCGGGAGTAACACTGAAGCTTTCTTT.